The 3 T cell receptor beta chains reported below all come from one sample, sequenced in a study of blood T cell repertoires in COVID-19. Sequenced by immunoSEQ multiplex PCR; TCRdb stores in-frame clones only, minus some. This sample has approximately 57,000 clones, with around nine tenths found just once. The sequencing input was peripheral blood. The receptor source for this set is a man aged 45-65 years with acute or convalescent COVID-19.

CDR3 residues: CASSPNSNTEAFF. The DNA for the CDR3 is TGTGCCAGCAGCCCTAATTCGAACACTGAAGCTTTCTTT. J is TRBJ1-1 and V is TRBV6-6, with D unresolved. The CDR3 contains 13 residues. Trimming took off 6 bases at V and 1 base at J, with 9 bases between the two ends. Germline V lookup: CDR1 MNHNY, CDR2 SVGAGI (reference sequence).

CDR3 residues: CATSRAPPAGGQGTQYF. The CDR3 DNA follows: TGTGCCACCAGCAGAGCGCCCCCAGCGGGGGGCCAGGGTACGCAGTATTTT. V gene TRBV15 combines with J gene TRBJ2-3; 9 nucleotides align to TRBD2. This CDR3 spans 17 amino acids. The ends lost 1 base at V and 8 bases at J; junction bases unmatched: 13. CDR1 LNHNV and CDR2 YYDKDF come from the germline V gene (reference sequence).

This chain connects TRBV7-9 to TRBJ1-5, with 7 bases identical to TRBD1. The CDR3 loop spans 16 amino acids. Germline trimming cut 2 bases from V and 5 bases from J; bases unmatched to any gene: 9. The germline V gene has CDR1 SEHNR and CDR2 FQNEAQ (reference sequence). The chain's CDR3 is CASSLWQGGFDQPQHF. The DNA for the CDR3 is TGTGCCAGCAGCTTATGGCAGGGGGGTTTCGATCAGCCCCAGCATTTT.